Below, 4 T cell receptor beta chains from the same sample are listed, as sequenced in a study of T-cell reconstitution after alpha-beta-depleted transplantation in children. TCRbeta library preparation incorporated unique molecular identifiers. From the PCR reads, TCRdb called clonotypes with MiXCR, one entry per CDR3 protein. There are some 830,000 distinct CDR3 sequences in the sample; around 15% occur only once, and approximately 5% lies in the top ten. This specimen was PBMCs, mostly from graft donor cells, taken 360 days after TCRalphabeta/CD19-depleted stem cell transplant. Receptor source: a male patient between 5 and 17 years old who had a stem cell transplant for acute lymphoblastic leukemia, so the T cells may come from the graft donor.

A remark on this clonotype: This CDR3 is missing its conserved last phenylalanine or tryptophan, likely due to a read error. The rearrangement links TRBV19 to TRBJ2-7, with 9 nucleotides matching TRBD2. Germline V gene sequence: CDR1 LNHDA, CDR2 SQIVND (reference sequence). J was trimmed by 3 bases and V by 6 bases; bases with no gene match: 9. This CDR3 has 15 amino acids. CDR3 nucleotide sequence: TGTGCCAGTAGGAAGACGACTAGCGGCATCTACGAGCAGTACTGC. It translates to CASRKTTSGIYEQYC.

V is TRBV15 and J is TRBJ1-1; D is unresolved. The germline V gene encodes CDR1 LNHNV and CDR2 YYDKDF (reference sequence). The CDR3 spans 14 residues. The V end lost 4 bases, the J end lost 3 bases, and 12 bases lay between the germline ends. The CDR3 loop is CATSIDHPDTEAFF. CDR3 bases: TGTGCCACCAGCATCGACCACCCGGACACTGAAGCTTTCTTT.

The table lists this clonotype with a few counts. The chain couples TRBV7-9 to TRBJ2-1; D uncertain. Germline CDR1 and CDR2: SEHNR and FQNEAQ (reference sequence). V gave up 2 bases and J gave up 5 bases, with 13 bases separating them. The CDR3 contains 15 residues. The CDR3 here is CASSLRLYRDNEQFF. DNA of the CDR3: TGTGCCAGCAGCTTACGTTTGTACAGAGACAATGAGCAGTTCTTC.

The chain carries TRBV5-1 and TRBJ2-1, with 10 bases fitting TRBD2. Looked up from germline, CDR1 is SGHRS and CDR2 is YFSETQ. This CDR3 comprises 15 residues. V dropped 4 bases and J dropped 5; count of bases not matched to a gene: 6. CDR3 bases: TGCGCCAGCAGCCCCGGACTAGCGGCTAACAATGAGCAGTTCTTC. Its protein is CASSPGLAANNEQFF.